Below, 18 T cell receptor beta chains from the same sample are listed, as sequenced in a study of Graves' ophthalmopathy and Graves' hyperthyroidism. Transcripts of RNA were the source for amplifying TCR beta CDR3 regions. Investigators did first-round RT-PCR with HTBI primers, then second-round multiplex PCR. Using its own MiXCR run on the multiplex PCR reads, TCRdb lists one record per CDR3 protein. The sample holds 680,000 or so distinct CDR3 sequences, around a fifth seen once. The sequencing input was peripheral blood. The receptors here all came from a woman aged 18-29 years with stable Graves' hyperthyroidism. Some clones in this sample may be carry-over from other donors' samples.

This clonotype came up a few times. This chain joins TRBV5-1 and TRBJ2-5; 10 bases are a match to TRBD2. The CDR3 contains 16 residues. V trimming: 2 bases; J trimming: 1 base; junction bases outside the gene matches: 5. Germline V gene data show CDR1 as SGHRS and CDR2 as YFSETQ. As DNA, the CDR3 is TGCGCCAGCAGCTTCACTAGCGGGATCACCCAAGAGACCCAGTACTTC. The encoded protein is CASSFTSGITQETQYF.

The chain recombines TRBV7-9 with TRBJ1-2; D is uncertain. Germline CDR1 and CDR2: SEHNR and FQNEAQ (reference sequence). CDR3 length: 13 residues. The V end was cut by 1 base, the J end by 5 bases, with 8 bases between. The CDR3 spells CASSLVSTYGYTF. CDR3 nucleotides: TGTGCCAGCAGCTTAGTTTCCACATATGGCTACACCTTC.

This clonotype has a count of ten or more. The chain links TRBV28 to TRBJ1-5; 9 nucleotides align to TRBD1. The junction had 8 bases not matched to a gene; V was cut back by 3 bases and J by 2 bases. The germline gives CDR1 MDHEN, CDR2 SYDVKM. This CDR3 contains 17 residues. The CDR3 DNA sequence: TGTGCCAGCAGTTTCGTCGACAGGGGGATTGGCAATCAGCCCCAGCATTTT. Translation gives CASSFVDRGIGNQPQHF.

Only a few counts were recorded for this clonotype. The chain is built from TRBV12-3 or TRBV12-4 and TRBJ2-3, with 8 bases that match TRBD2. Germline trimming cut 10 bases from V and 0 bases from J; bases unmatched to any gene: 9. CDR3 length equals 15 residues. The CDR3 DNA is TGTGCCACCTCAGAACGGGGGGGGAGCACAGATACGCAGTATTTT. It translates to CATSERGGSTDTQYF.

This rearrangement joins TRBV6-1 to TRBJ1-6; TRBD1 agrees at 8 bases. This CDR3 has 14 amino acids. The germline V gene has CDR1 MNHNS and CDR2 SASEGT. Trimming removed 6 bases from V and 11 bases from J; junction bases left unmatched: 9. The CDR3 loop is CASSPQGGEAPLHF. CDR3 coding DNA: TGTGCCAGCAGCCCACAGGGGGGAGAAGCACCCCTCCACTTT.

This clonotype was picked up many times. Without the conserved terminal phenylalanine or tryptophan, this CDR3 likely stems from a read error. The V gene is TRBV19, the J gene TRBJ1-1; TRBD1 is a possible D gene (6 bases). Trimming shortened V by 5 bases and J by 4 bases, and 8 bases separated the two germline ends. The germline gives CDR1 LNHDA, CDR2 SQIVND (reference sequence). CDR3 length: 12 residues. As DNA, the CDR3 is TGTGCCAGTAGTTTCAGGGGCACTGAAGCTTTCCTT. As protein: CASSFRGTEAFL.

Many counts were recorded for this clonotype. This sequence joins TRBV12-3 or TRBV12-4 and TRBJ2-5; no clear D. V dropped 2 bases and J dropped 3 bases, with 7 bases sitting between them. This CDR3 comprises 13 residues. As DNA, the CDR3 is TGTGCCAGCAGTTTACGTCACGAAGAGACCCAGTACTTC. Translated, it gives CASSLRHEETQYF.

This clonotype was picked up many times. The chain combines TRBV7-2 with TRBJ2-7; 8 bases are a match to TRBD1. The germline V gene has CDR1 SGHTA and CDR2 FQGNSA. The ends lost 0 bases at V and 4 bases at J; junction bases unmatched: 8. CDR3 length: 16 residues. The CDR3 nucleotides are TGTGCCAGCAGCTTAGCGGCAGGGGGCAGAATGTACGAGCAGTACTTC. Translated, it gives CASSLAAGGRMYEQYF.

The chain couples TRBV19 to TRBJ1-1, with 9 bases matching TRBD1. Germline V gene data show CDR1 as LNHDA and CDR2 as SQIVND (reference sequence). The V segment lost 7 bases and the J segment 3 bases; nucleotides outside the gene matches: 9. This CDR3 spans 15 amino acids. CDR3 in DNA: TGTGCCAGTACTCCGCTTCGGGACAGGGACACTGAAGCTTTCTTT. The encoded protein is CASTPLRDRDTEAFF.

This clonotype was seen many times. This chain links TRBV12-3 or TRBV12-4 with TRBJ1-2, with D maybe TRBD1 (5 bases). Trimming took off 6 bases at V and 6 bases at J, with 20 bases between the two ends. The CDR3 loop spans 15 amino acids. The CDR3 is CASSSYPVGANGYTF. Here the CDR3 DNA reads TGTGCCAGCAGCAGTTACCCGGTCGGGGCGAATGGCTACACCTTC.

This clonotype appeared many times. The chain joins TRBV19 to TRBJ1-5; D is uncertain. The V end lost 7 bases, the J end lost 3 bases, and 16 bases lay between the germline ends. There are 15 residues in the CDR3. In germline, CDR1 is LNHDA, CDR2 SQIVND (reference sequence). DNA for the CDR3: TGTGCCAGTAAATGGCGATCGGTACTCAATCAGCCCCAGCATTTT. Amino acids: CASKWRSVLNQPQHF.

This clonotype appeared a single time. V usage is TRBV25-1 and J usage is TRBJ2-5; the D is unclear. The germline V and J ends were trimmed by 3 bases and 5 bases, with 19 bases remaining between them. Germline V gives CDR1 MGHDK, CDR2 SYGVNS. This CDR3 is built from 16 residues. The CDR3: CASSEGSGVGIETQYF. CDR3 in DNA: TGTGCCAGCAGTGAGGGGTCTGGGGTAGGAATTGAGACCCAGTACTTC.

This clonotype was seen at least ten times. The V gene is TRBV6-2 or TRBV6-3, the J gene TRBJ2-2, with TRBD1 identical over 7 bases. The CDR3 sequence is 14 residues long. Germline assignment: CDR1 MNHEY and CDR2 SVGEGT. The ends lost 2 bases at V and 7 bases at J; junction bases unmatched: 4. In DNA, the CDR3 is TGTGCCAGCAGTTACCCAAGACAGGGCGGGGAGCTGTTTTTT. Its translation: CASSYPRQGGELFF.

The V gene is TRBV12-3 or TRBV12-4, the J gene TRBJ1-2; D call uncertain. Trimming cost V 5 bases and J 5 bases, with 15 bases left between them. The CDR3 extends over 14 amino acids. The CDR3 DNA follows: TGTGCCAGCAGTGACCAAGGGCTTCCTTATGGCTACACCTTC. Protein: CASSDQGLPYGYTF.

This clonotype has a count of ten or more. CDR3 sequence: CSAELGAKNIQYF. The CDR3 DNA reads TGCAGTGCCGAACTCGGGGCCAAAAACATTCAGTACTTC. J is TRBJ2-4 and V is TRBV20-1, with D hard to call. The V end was cut by 6 bases, the J end by 1 base, with 10 bases between. The germline V gene has CDR1 DFQATT and CDR2 SNEGSKA (reference sequence). This CDR3 comprises 13 residues.

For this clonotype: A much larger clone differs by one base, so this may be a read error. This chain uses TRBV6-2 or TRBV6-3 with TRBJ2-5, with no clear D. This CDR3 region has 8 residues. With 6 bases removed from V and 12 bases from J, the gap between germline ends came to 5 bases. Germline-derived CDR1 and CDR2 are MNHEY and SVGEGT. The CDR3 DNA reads TGTGCCAGCAGGCCCAAGTACTTC. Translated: CASRPKYF.

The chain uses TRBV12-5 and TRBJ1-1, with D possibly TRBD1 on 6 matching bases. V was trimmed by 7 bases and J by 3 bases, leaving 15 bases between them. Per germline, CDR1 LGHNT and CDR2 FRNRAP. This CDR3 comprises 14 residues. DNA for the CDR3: TGTGCTAGTGCCCAAGGGGGGGCCTACACTGAAGCTTTCTTT. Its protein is CASAQGGAYTEAFF.

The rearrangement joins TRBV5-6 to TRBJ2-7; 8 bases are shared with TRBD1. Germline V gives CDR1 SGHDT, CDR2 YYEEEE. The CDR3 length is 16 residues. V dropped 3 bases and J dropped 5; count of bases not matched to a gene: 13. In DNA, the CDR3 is TGTGCCAGCAGCTACCGGTGGACAGGGAGTTTCCACGAGCAGTACTTC. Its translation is CASSYRWTGSFHEQYF.